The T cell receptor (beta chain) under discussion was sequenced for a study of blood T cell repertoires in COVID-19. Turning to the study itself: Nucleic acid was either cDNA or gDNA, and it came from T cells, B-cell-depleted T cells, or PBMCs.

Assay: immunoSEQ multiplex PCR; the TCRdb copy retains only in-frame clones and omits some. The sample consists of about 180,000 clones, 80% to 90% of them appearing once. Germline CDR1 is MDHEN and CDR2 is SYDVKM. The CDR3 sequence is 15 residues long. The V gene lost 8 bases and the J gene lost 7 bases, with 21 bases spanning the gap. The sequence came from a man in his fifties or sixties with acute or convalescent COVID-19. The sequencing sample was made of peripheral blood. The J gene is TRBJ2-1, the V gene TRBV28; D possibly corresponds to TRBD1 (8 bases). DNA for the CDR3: TGTGCCAGCCACCACAGGGGGGGTCCTTCGAATGAGCAGTTCTTC. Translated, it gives CASHHRGGPSNEQFF.